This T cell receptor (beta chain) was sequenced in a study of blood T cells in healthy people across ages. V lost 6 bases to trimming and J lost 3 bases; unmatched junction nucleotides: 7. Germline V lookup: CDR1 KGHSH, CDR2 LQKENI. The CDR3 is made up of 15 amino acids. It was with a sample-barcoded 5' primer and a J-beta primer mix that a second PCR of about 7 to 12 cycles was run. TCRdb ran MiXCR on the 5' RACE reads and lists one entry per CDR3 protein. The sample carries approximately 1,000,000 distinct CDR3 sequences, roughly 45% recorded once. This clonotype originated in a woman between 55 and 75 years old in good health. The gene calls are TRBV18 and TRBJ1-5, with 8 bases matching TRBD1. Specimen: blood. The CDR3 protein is CASSQKDRDNQPQHF. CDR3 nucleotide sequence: TGTGCCAGCTCTCAAAAGGACAGGGACAATCAGCCCCAGCATTTT.